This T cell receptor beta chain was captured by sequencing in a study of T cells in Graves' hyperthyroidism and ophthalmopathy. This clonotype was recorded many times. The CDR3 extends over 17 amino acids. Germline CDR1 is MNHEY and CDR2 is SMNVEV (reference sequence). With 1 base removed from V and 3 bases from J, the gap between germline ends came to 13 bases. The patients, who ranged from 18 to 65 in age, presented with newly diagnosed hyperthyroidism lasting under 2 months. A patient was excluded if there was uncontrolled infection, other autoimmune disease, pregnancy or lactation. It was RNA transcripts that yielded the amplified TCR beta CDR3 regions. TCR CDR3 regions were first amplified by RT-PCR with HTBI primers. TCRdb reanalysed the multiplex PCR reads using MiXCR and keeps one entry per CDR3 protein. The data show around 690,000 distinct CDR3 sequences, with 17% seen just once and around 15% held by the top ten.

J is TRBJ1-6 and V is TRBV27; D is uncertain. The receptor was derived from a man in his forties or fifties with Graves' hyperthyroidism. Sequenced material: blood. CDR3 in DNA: TGTGCCAGCAGTTTATTCTCGGACTCGTACTATAATTCACCCCTCCACTTT. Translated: CASSLFSDSYYNSPLHF.